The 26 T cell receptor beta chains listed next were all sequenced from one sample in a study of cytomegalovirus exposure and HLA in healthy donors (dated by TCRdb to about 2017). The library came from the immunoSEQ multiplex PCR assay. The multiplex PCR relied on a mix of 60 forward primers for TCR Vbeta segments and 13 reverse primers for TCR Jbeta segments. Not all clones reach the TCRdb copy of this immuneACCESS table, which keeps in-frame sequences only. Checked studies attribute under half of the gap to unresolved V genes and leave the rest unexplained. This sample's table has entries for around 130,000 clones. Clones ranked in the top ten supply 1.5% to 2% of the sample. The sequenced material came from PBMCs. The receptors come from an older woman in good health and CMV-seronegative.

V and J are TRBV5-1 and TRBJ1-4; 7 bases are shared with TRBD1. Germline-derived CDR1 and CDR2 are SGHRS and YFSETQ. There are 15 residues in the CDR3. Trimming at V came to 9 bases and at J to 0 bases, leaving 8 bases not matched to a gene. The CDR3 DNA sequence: TGCGCCACAATACGACAGGGAGCAACTAATGAAAAACTGTTTTTT. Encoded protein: CATIRQGATNEKLFF.

CDR3 DNA: TGTGCCAGCAGGCCGGGGGGGAGCGTTAATCAGCCCCAGCATTTT. As protein: CASRPGGSVNQPQHF. The chain links TRBV28 to TRBJ1-5; perhaps TRBD1 as D (5 bases). Trimming took off 6 bases at V and 4 bases at J, with 16 bases between the two ends. The CDR3 contains 15 residues. Germline V gene data show CDR1 as MDHEN and CDR2 as SYDVKM.

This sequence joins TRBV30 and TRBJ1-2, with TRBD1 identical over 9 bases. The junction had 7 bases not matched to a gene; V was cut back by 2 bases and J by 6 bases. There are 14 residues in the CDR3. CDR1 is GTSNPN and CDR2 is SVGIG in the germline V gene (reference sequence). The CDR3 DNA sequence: TGTGCCTGGAGTACCACGGGACAGGGTGATGGCTACACCTTC. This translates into CAWSTTGQGDGYTF.

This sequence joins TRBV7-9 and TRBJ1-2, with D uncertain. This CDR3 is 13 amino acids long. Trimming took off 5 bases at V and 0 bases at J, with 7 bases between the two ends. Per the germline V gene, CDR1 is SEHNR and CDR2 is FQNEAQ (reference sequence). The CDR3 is CASSVGSNYGYTF. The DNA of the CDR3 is TGTGCCAGCAGCGTTGGCTCTAACTATGGCTACACCTTC.

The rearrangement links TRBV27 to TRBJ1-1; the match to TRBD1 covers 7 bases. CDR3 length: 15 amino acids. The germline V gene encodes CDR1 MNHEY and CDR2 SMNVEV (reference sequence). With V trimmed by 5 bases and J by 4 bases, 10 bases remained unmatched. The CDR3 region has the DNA TGTGCCAGCAGTCCCTATGGACAGGTTCGCACTGAAGCTTTCTTT. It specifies CASSPYGQVRTEAFF.

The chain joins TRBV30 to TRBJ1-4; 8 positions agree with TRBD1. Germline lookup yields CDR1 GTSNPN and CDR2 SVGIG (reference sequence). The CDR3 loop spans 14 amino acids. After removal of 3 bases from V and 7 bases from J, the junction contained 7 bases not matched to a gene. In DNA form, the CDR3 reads TGTGCCTGGAGATACGGACAGGGAAGTGAAAAACTGTTTTTT. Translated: CAWRYGQGSEKLFF.

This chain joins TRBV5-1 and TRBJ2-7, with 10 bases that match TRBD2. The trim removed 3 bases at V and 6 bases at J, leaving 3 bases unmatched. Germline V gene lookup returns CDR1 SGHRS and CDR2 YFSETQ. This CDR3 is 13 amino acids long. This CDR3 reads CASSSSGRSEQYF. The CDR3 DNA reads TGCGCCAGCAGCTCTAGCGGGAGATCCGAGCAGTACTTC. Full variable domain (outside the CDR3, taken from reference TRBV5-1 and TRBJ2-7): KAGVTQTPRYLIKTRGQQVTLSCSPISGHRSVSWYQQTPGQGLQFLFEYFSETQRNKGNFPGRFSGRQFSNSRSEMNVSTLELGDSALYLCASSSSGRSEQYFGPGTRLTVT.

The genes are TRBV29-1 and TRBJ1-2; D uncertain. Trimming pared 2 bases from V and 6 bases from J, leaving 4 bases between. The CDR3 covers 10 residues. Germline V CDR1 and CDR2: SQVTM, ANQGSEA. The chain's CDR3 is CSVESDGYTF. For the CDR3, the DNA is TGCAGCGTTGAATCGGATGGCTACACCTTC.

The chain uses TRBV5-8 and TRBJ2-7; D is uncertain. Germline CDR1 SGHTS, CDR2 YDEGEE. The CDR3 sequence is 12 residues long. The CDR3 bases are TGTGCTTCGCGCAGGTACTCCTACGAGCAGTACTTC. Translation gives CASRRYSYEQYF.

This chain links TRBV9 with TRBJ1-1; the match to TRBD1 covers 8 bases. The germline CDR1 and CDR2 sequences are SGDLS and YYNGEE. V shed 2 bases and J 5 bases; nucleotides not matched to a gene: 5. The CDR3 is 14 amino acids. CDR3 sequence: CASSVPDRATEAFF. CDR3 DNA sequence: TGTGCCAGCAGCGTCCCGGACAGGGCTACTGAAGCTTTCTTT.

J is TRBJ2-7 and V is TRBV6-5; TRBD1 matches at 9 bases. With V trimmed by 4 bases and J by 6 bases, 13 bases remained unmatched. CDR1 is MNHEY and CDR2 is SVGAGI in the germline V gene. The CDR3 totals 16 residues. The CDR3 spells CASSSFGTGFLSEQYF. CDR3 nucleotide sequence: TGTGCCAGCAGTTCCTTCGGGACAGGGTTCCTATCCGAGCAGTACTTC.

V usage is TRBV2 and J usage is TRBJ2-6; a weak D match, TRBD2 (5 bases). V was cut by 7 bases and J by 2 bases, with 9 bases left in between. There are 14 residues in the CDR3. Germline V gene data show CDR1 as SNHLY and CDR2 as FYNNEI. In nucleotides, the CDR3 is TGTGCCAGCAACCCAGCGGCTGGGGCCAACGTCCTGACTTTC. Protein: CASNPAAGANVLTF.

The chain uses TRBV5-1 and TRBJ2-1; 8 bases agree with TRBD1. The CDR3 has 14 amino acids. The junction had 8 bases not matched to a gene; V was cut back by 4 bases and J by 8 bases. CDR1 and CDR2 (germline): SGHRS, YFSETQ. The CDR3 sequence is CASSQRTGSDEQFF. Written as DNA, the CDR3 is TGCGCCAGCAGCCAGAGGACAGGGAGCGATGAGCAGTTCTTC.

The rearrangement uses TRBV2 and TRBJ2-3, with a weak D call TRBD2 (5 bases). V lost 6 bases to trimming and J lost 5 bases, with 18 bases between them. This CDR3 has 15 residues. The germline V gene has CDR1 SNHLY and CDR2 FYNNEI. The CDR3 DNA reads TGTGCCAGCAGCGCGCTGTGGGGAGACTTAGATACGCAGTATTTT. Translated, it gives CASSALWGDLDTQYF.

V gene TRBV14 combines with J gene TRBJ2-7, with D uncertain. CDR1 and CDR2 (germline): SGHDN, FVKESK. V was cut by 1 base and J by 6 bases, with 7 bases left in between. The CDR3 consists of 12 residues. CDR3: CASSQAGIEQYF. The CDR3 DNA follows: TGTGCCAGCAGCCAAGCCGGTATCGAGCAGTACTTC.

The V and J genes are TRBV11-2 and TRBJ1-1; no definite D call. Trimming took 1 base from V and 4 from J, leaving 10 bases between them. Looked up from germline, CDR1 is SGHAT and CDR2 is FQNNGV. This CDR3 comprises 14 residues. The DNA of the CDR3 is TGTGCCAGCAGCTTAGGAGGCGGCGGCACTGAAGCTTTCTTT. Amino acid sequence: CASSLGGGGTEAFF.

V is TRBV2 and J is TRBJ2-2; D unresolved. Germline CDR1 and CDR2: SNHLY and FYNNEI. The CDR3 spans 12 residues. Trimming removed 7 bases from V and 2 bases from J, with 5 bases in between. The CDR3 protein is CASTRNTGELFF. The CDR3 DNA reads TGTGCCAGCACCAGAAACACCGGGGAGCTGTTTTTT.

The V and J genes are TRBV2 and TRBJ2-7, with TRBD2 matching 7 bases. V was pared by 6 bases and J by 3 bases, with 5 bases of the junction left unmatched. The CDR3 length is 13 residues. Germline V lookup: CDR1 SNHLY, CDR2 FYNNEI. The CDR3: CASSGLADYEQYF. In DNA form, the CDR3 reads TGTGCCAGCAGCGGCCTAGCGGACTACGAGCAGTACTTC.

The CDR3 nucleotides read TGCGCCAGCAGCTCTCCCCGGGTGGGAGGGCTGTACAATGAGCAGTTCTTC. Protein: CASSSPRVGGLYNEQFF. The V call is TRBV5-1, the J call TRBJ2-1; 7 bases fit TRBD2. Germline V gene lookup returns CDR1 SGHRS and CDR2 YFSETQ. Trimming at V came to 3 bases and at J to 4 bases, leaving 13 bases not matched to a gene. The CDR3 runs to 17 residues.

CDR3 bases: TGTGCCAGCAGTCCGCAGGGGGCAGATACGCAGTATTTT. Amino acids: CASSPQGADTQYF. The V and J genes are TRBV27 and TRBJ2-3, with TRBD1 identical over 7 bases. Trimming took 5 bases from V and 4 from J; bases not matched to a gene: 3. Germline assignment: CDR1 MNHEY and CDR2 SMNVEV (reference sequence). The CDR3 extends over 13 amino acids.

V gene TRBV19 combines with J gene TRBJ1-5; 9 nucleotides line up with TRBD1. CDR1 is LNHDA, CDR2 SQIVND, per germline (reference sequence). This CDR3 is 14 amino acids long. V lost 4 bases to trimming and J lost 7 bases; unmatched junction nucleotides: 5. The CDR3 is CASSNGQGIQPQHF. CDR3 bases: TGTGCCAGTAGTAATGGACAGGGGATACAGCCCCAGCATTTT.

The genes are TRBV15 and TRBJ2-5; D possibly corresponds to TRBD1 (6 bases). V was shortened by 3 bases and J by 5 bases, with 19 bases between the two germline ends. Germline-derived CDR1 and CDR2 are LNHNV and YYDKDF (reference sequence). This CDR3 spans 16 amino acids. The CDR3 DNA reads TGTGCCACCAGCAGGCCTTTACAGGGCATGGGGGAGACCCAGTACTTC. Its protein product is CATSRPLQGMGETQYF.

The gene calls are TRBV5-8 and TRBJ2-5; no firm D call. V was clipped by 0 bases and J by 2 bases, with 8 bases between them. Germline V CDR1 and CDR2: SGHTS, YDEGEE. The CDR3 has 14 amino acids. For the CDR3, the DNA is TGTGCCAGCAGCTTGGGGCCGGAGCAAGAGACCCAGTACTTC. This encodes CASSLGPEQETQYF.

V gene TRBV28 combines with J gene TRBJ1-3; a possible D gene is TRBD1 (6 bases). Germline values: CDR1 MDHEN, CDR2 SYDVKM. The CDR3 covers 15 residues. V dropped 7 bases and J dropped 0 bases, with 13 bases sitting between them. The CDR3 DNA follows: TGTGCCAGCACCCGACAGGAGGACTCTGGAAACACCATATATTTT. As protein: CASTRQEDSGNTIYF. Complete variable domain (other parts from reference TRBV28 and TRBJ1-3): DVKVTQSSRYLVKRTGEKVFLECVQDMDHENMFWYRQDPGLGLRLIYFSYDVKMKEKGDIPEGYSVSREKKERFSLILESASTNQTSMYLCASTRQEDSGNTIYFGEGSWLTVV.

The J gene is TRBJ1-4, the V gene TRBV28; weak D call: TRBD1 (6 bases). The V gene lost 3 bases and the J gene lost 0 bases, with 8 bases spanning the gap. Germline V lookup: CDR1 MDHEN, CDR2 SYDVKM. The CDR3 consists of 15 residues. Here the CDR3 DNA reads TGTGCCAGCAGTTTCAACAGGGCAACTAATGAAAAACTGTTTTTT. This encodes CASSFNRATNEKLFF. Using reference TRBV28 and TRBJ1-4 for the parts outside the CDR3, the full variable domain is DVKVTQSSRYLVKRTGEKVFLECVQDMDHENMFWYRQDPGLGLRLIYFSYDVKMKEKGDIPEGYSVSREKKERFSLILESASTNQTSMYLCASSFNRATNEKLFFGSGTQLSVL.

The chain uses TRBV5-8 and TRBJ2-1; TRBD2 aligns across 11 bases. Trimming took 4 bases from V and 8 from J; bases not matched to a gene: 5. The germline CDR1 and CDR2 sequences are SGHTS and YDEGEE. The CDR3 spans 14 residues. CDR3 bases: TGTGCCAGCAGCCAATTTAGCGGGAGGGATGAGCAGTTCTTC. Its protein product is CASSQFSGRDEQFF.